A selection of T cell receptor beta chains follows, all from one sample in a study of shared clonotypes between healthy human individuals. The protocol was immunoSEQ multiplex PCR, while the TCRdb copy is restricted to in-frame clones and leaves out a portion. The table shows approximately 740,000 clones, with approximately 74% occurring only once. The sequencing input was memory CD4+ T cells sorted from blood. The receptors stem from a woman aged 25 to 39 in good health. The CDR3 runs from the conserved cysteine through the conserved F or W. A D gene is named only where the DNA matches it firmly. Expanded clones are given a class, and other clones once, few, many or no size at all.

clone size,J gene,V gene,D gene,CDR3 length,CDR3 protein,CDR3 DNA
NA,TRBJ1-6,TRBV6-6,TRBD1,16,CASRSGTGSSPSPLHF,TGTGCCAGCAGGTCCGGGACAGGGTCCTCACCTTCACCCCTCCACTTT
NA,TRBJ1-4,TRBV19,NA,13,CATRDFVGEKLFF,TGTGCCACCCGGGACTTCGTCGGTGAAAAACTGTTTTTT
once,TRBJ2-2,TRBV27,NA,14,CASSLVADLGELFF,TGTGCCAGCAGTTTGGTTGCGGACCTAGGGGAGCTGTTTTTT
once,TRBJ1-5,TRBV15,TRBD1,17,CATSTNRDRGSNQPQHF,TGTGCCACCAGCACAAACCGGGACAGGGGAAGCAATCAGCCCCAGCATTTT
NA,TRBJ2-1,TRBV27,NA,13,CASSLLGYNEQFF,TGTGCCAGCAGTTTATTAGGGTACAATGAGCAGTTCTTC
NA,TRBJ2-1,TRBV5-1,NA,14,CATKNRDYSNEQFF,TGCGCCACCAAAAACAGGGATTATAGCAATGAGCAGTTCTTC
few,TRBJ2-6,TRBV11-2,NA,15,CASSLDSSGANVLTF,TGTGCCAGCAGCTTGGACAGCTCTGGGGCCAACGTCCTGACTTTC
NA,TRBJ1-2,TRBV6-5,NA,12,CASRTGRRGYTF,TGTGCCAGCAGGACGGGCCGTCGAGGCTACACCTTC
many,TRBJ1-5,TRBV28,NA,13,CASRLLQRGPQHF,TGTGCCAGCAGATTACTCCAGAGGGGACCCCAGCATTTT
NA,TRBJ1-5,TRBV29-1,TRBD1,12,CSVSTGKQPQHF,TGCAGCGTGTCGACAGGGAAGCAGCCCCAGCATTTT
few,TRBJ1-1,TRBV6-1,NA,16,CASSEAWQGLDTEAFF,TGTGCCAGCAGTGAAGCGTGGCAGGGACTAGACACTGAAGCTTTCTTT
NA,TRBJ2-6,TRBV18,NA,14,CASSPQFGANVLTF,TGTGCCAGCTCACCTCAGTTTGGGGCCAACGTCCTGACTTTC
NA,TRBJ2-5,TRBV5-4,TRBD1,16,CASSLTGTGGQETQYF,TGTGCCAGCAGCTTAACCGGGACAGGGGGCCAGGAGACCCAGTACTTC
NA,TRBJ2-7,TRBV6-5,NA,11,CASKNREEQYF,TGTGCCAGCAAGAACAGGGAAGAGCAGTACTTC
few,TRBJ1-1,TRBV13,NA,12,CASSPTYTEAFF,TGTGCCAGCAGCCCAACATACACTGAAGCTTTCTTT
NA,TRBJ2-3,TRBV29-1,TRBD1,14,CSVEGDRGTDTQYF,TGCAGCGTTGAGGGGGACAGGGGAACAGATACGCAGTATTTT
once,TRBJ2-6,TRBV5-4,NA,15,CASSVRGSGANVLTF,TGTGCCAGCAGCGTCAGGGGTTCCGGGGCCAACGTCCTGACTTTC
NA,TRBJ1-3,TRBV25-1,TRBD1,16,CASSEFDRGYGNTIYF,TGTGCCAGCAGTGAATTCGACAGGGGGTATGGAAACACCATATATTTT
NA,TRBJ1-1,TRBV7-9,TRBD1,14,CASSRTGQITEAFF,TGTGCCAGCAGCCGGACAGGGCAAATCACTGAAGCTTTCTTT
NA,TRBJ1-2,TRBV28,TRBD1,14,CASSSTGGAYGYTF,TGTGCCAGCAGTTCGACAGGGGGCGCCTATGGCTACACCTTC
NA,TRBJ2-7,TRBV4-1,NA,14,CASSHPGRNYEQYF,TGCGCCAGCAGCCACCCCGGCAGAAACTACGAGCAGTACTTC
once,TRBJ2-1,TRBV7-8,NA,15,CASSPTNGGATEQFF,TGTGCCAGCAGCCCGACGAATGGCGGAGCAACTGAGCAGTTCTTC
NA,TRBJ2-5,TRBV10-2,NA,13,CASSGQGQETQYF,TGCGCCAGCAGTGGGCAGGGCCAAGAGACCCAGTACTTC
NA,TRBJ2-3,TRBV6-4,TRBD2,14,CASSPGLTTDTQYF,TGTGCCAGCAGTCCGGGACTAACCACAGATACGCAGTATTTT
once,TRBJ2-5,TRBV19,TRBD2,15,CASRSGGVNKETQYF,TGTGCCAGTAGATCGGGGGGAGTTAATAAAGAGACCCAGTACTTC
NA,TRBJ2-7,TRBV11-2,NA,16,CASSPWGGGSKYEQYF,TGTGCCAGCAGCCCATGGGGGGGCGGGAGTAAGTACGAGCAGTACTTC
NA,TRBJ2-1,TRBV4-1,NA,15,CASSQLPGSYNEQFF,TGCGCCAGCAGCCAATTGCCGGGATCCTACAATGAGCAGTTCTTC
few,TRBJ2-7,TRBV5-1,NA,15,CASSLVRLAGGEQYF,TGCGCCAGCAGCTTGGTTCGCCTAGCCGGCGGCGAGCAGTACTTC
NA,TRBJ2-3,TRBV6-5,TRBD1,15,CASSARGQNTDTQYF,TGTGCCAGCTCTGCGAGGGGACAGAACACAGATACGCAGTATTTT
NA,TRBJ1-5,TRBV18,NA,15,CASSPGTVSNQPQHF,TGTGCCAGCTCACCGGGAACAGTTAGCAATCAGCCCCAGCATTTT
NA,TRBJ1-3,TRBV7-8,NA,17,CASSLAARTTRGNTIYF,TGTGCCAGCAGCTTAGCTGCCCGGACCACCCGGGGGAACACCATATATTTT
many,TRBJ2-7,TRBV19,NA,15,CASRRLGGSVTEQYF,TGTGCCAGTAGGAGATTAGGAGGGTCTGTCACCGAGCAGTACTTC
NA,TRBJ1-1,TRBV28,NA,13,CASSWAGNTEAFF,TGTGCCAGCAGCTGGGCGGGGAACACTGAAGCTTTCTTT
once,TRBJ1-5,TRBV2,NA,12,CASRPTNQPQHF,TGTGCCAGCAGACCGACAAATCAGCCCCAGCATTTT
NA,TRBJ1-4,TRBV28,NA,13,CASLDWTGGVVFF,TGTGCCAGCCTGGACTGGACTGGGGGGGTGGTGTTTTTT